The present T cell receptor beta chain was sequenced within a study of blood T cell repertoires in COVID-19. Study context: What the recovered Cohort 3 donors had was two negative PCRs, clearance, or symptom resolution. The United States, Italy and Spain were the sources of the acute and convalescent COVID-19 samples. From T cells, B-cell-depleted T cells, or PBMCs came the material, which was cDNA or gDNA.

Cohorts were assigned according to the clinical history that participants reported. Trimming removed 8 bases from V and 0 bases from J, with 11 bases in between. Germline V gene lookup returns CDR1 MDHEN and CDR2 SYDVKM. CDR3 length equals 15 residues. The table came from immunoSEQ multiplex PCR; TCRdb's copy has only in-frame clones and leaves some out. The profile covers fewer than 250,000 clones, with around 87% appearing a single time and 7.2% taken by the ten largest. The sample consisted of PBMCs or T cells enriched from blood (not recorded which). The chain has TRBV28 and TRBJ2-6, with D possibly being TRBD1 (5 bases). The TCR comes from a man aged 30-40 years in a cohort exposed to, infected with or recovered from COVID-19 (not recorded which). The DNA for the CDR3 is TGTGCCAGCGGTGACAGAAGCTCTGGGGCCAACGTCCTGACTTTC. It encodes CASGDRSSGANVLTF.